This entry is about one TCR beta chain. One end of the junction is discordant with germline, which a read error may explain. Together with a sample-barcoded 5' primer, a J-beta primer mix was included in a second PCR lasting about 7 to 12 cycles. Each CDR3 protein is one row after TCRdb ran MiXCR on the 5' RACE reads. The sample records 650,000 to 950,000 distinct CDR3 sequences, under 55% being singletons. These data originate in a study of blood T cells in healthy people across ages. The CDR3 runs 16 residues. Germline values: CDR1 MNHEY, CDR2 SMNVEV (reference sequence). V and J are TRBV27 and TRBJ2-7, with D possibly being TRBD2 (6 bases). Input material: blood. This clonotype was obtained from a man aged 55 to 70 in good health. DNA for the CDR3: TGTGCCAGCGCCACGACCTCTAGCGTGAACTCCTGCGAGCAGTACTTC. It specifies CASATTSSVNSCEQYF.